The present TCR beta chain was sequenced within a study of memory CD4+ T cells and cytomegalovirus serostatus. Single viable CD3+CD4+CD8-CD45RO+ cells were sorted as the memory CD4+ T cells. The CDR3 has 13 amino acids. Trimming removed 2 bases from V and 5 bases from J, with 8 bases in between. Germline V lookup: CDR1 SGHRS, CDR2 YFSETQ. The table came from immunoSEQ multiplex PCR; TCRdb's copy has only in-frame clones and leaves some out. The sample lists 45,000 to 55,000 clones, 60% to 80% occurring once. The sample comprised memory CD4+ T cells from blood. The chain joins TRBV5-1 to TRBJ2-1; tentatively, D is TRBD1 (6 bases). The TCR originated in an adult in good health and CMV-seronegative. The CDR3 region is CASSFTGNNEQFF. CDR3 coding DNA: TGCGCCAGCAGCTTTACAGGGAACAATGAGCAGTTCTTC.